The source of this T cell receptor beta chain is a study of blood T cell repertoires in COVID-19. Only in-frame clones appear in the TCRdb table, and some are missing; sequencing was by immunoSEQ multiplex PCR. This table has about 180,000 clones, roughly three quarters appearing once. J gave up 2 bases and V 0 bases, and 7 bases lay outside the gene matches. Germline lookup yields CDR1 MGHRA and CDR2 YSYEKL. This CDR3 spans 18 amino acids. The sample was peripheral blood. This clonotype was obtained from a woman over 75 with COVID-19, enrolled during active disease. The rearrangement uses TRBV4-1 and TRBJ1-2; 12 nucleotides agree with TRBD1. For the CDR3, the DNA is TGCGCCAGCAGCCAAGATAGGGGACAGGGGGCGCGGAACTATGGCTACACCTTC. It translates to CASSQDRGQGARNYGYTF.